This is a list of T cell receptor beta chains from one sample in a study of T cells in localized non-small cell lung cancer. Produced via immunoSEQ multiplex PCR; TCRdb's table is partial and in-frame only. The sample carries about 72,000 clones, roughly 80% recorded once. The specimen comprised peripheral blood, sampled before any cancer treatment. The origin of the receptors is a female donor at least 60 years old with stage I lung adenocarcinoma. CDR3s include the opening cysteine and the closing phenylalanine or tryptophan. A D gene is named only where the DNA matches it firmly. Only part of the rows carry a size: once, few, many, or a class if the clone is expanded.

TRBD1	few	TRBJ2-7	TRBV18	16	TGTGCCAGCTCACCCCGAGAGGGACAGGGGAGCTACGAGCAGTACTTC	CASSPREGQGSYEQYF
TRBD2	NA	TRBJ2-3	TRBV4-2	15	TGTGCCAGCAGCCCCGGGGGGGGGTCGACAGATACGCAGTATTTT	CASSPGGGSTDTQYF
NA	few	TRBJ2-7	TRBV5-4	12	TGTGCCAGCAGCAGGGACGGCTACGAGCAGTACTTC	CASSRDGYEQYF
TRBD1	few	TRBJ1-5	TRBV7-9	15	TGTGCCAGCAGCCTAGGACAGGTAATGACGGAGCCCCAGCATTTT	CASSLGQVMTEPQHF
NA	NA	TRBJ1-2	TRBV25-1	15	TGTGCCAGCAGTGAAGGCTCAGGGTCGGGCTATGGCTACACCTTC	CASSEGSGSGYGYTF
NA	NA	TRBJ1-1	TRBV11-3	12	TGTGCCAGCAGCTTAGCTCGGGGGCGGGCTTTCTTT	CASSLARGRAFF
NA	NA	TRBJ2-1	TRBV14	15	TGTGCCAGCAGCCAAGTAGGGCCGAACTACAATGAGCAGTTCTTC	CASSQVGPNYNEQFF
NA	NA	TRBJ2-7	TRBV29-1	12	TGCAGCGTCCGGGACCAACCTTACGAGCAGTACTTC	CSVRDQPYEQYF
NA	NA	TRBJ2-5	TRBV7-2	15	TGTGCCAGCAGCTTTGGGGCAGGGAGGATGGGGACCCAGTACTTC	CASSFGAGRMGTQYF
NA	NA	TRBJ1-5	TRBV6-4	15	TGTGCCAGCAGTCATACTCAGTTGGCCGCTCAGCCCCAGCATTTT	CASSHTQLAAQPQHF
NA	NA	TRBJ1-2	TRBV2	14	TGTGCCAGCAGTGAACAGGGTCCCTCCTATGGCTACACCTTC	CASSEQGPSYGYTF
NA	NA	TRBJ2-5	TRBV25-1	15	TGTGCCAGCAGTGATCGGGGAACAGTGGCAGAGACCCAGTACTTC	CASSDRGTVAETQYF
NA	NA	TRBJ2-6	TRBV7-9	14	TGTGCCAGCAGCTTAGAGGGTGGGGCCAACGTCCTGACTTTC	CASSLEGGANVLTF
NA	NA	TRBJ2-7	TRBV6-5	9	TGTGCCACCTCGTACGAGCAGTACTTC	CATSYEQYF
NA	NA	TRBJ2-3	TRBV5-6	13	TGTGCCAGCAGCTCAGGGTATGGAGATACGCAGTATTTT	CASSSGYGDTQYF
NA	NA	TRBJ1-1	TRBV6-6	14	TGTGCCAGCAGTTACTCGCCAGGGAACACTGAAGCTTTCTTT	CASSYSPGNTEAFF
NA	few	TRBJ2-2	TRBV7-6	15	TGTGCCAGCAGCTTAGGAGGGGCCTCGACCGGGGAGCTGTTTTTT	CASSLGGASTGELFF
NA	few	TRBJ2-1	TRBV7-2	15	TGTGCCAGCAGATCCTCTAGCGCCTCCTACAATGAGCAGTTCTTC	CASRSSSASYNEQFF
TRBD1	NA	TRBJ1-6	TRBV5-1	16	TGCGCCAGCAGCTGGACAGGGGGCGCAGCAAATTCACCCCTCCACTTT	CASSWTGGAANSPLHF
TRBD1	NA	TRBJ1-3	TRBV19	14	TGTGCCAGCGGACAGGGCCCCCGAGGAAACACCATATATTTT	CASGQGPRGNTIYF
TRBD2	NA	TRBJ2-5	TRBV4-2	14	TGTGCCAGCAGCCAAGATCGGGCTAGCGGGTCCCAGTACTTC	CASSQDRASGSQYF
NA	NA	TRBJ2-5	TRBV2	13	TGTGCCAGCACGTTGCGGGGCCAAGAGACCCAGTACTTC	CASTLRGQETQYF
NA	NA	TRBJ2-3	TRBV6-5	15	TGTGCCAGCAGTTACACCGCGGGGAGCACAGATACGCAGTATTTT	CASSYTAGSTDTQYF
NA	NA	TRBJ1-1	TRBV2	14	TGTGCCAGCAGTGCTAGGGTCGGGAACACTGAAGCTTTCTTT	CASSARVGNTEAFF
NA	NA	TRBJ2-3	TRBV4-1	15	TGCGCCAGCAGCGAAGCAGGGTATGGCACAGATACGCAGTATTTT	CASSEAGYGTDTQYF
NA	NA	TRBJ2-6	TRBV10-3	15	TGTGCCATCAGTGAGTCGGGACCTGGGGCCAACGTCCTGACTTTC	CAISESGPGANVLTF
NA	few	TRBJ1-6	TRBV4-1	16	TGCGCCAGCAGCCGAGGTGAGGGCTCATATAATTCACCCCTCCACTTT	CASSRGEGSYNSPLHF
NA	NA	TRBJ2-3	TRBV5-1	14	TGCGCCAGCAGCTTTAGCGGTCTCACAGATACGCAGTATTTT	CASSFSGLTDTQYF
NA	NA	TRBJ2-3	TRBV5-1	14	TGCGCCAGCAGATTACGTGGGGGGACAGATACGCAGTATTTT	CASRLRGGTDTQYF
TRBD2	few	TRBJ2-1	TRBV7-8	15	TGTGCCAGCAGCTTGGTCCCGGGGGGGCCCGGTGAGCAGTTCTTC	CASSLVPGGPGEQFF
TRBD2	few	TRBJ2-3	TRBV7-9	14	TGTGCCGGGACTCGTGCGGGGGGGACAGATACGCAGTATTTT	CAGTRAGGTDTQYF
NA	once	TRBJ2-7	TRBV7-9	14	TGTGCCAGCAGCTATGACAGGTTCTCCTACGAGCAGTACTTC	CASSYDRFSYEQYF
TRBD1	NA	TRBJ2-7	TRBV29-1	14	TGCAGCGTTGAAGACAGGGACAGGGGCTACGAGCAGTACTTC	CSVEDRDRGYEQYF
TRBD1	NA	TRBJ1-2	TRBV2	13	TGTGCCACTTCCCGGGACAGGGGAGATGGCTACACCTTC	CATSRDRGDGYTF
NA	NA	TRBJ2-7	TRBV19	13	TGTGCCAGTAGTATGTCGACGGGAGTCGAGCAGTACTTC	CASSMSTGVEQYF
NA	NA	TRBJ2-7	TRBV5-1	12	TGCGCCAGCAGCGCCAACGGTTACGAGCAGTACTTC	CASSANGYEQYF
NA	NA	TRBJ2-7	TRBV11-2	16	TGTGCCAGCAGCTTCAGGGGAGGGGTGGCCTCCTACGAGCAGTACTTC	CASSFRGGVASYEQYF
NA	NA	TRBJ2-3	TRBV2	13	TGTGCCAGCAGTGAAACGCAGGGTCAGGCGCAGTATTTT	CASSETQGQAQYF
TRBD2	NA	TRBJ2-1	TRBV7-2	15	TGTGCCAGCAGAATAACTAGCGGGAGTCAGCATGAGCAGTTCTTC	CASRITSGSQHEQFF
NA	few	TRBJ2-1	TRBV6-1	13	TGTGCCAGCAGTCGTCCTAGCAGCAATGAGCAGTTCTTC	CASSRPSSNEQFF
TRBD1	NA	TRBJ2-2	TRBV27	16	TGTGCCAGCAGTTTATCACCGGACAGGGGAACCGGGGAGCTGTTTTTT	CASSLSPDRGTGELFF
NA	NA	TRBJ2-4	TRBV5-6	17	TGTGCCAGCAGCTTGGATAGGGCAGTTCTAGCCAAAAACATTCAGTACTTC	CASSLDRAVLAKNIQYF